This T cell receptor beta chain appears in the sequencing data of a study of T cell responses to AZD1222 COVID-19 vaccine. Whole-study results and caveats: White British donors predominated, females outnumbered males, and clonal diversity was possibly underestimated.

The V segment lost 8 bases and the J segment 5 bases; nucleotides outside the gene matches: 2. The CDR3 spans 12 residues. Per the germline V gene, CDR1 is MDHEN and CDR2 is SYDVKM. Worth noting for this clone: The antigen is not known. Other nucleotide sequences from this sample produce the same CDR3.

Produced via immunoSEQ multiplex PCR; TCRdb's table is partial and in-frame only. The sample carries 150,000 to 200,000 clones, around 86% recorded once. The sample here was peripheral blood, taken on day 0 of MenACWY control vaccination. The genes are TRBV28 and TRBJ1-2, with 10 nucleotides matching TRBD1. This TCR derives from an adult in good health. The DNA for the CDR3 is TGTGCCAGCCTGGGACAGGGGTATGGCTACACCTTC. Its translation is CASLGQGYGYTF.